The T cell receptor (beta chain) under discussion was sequenced for a study of T cell clonality in common variable immunodeficiency. Study results and caveats: In common variable immunodeficiency, TCR beta chains reportedly carried fewer deletions and N-nucleotide insertions.

V trimming: 3 bases; J trimming: 2 bases; junction bases outside the gene matches: 1. The CDR3 extends over 13 amino acids. CDR1 DFQATT and CDR2 SNEGSKA come from the germline V gene (reference sequence). This clone is large by frequency. Antigen unknown. The read finishes 3 residues shy of the CDR3 end, and the germline J gene is used to complete it. This table comes from immunoSEQ multiplex PCR, and its TCRdb copy is limited to in-frame clones, with some not included. The data show about 7,800 clones, and the top ten clones hold around 3.8%. Material for sequencing was peripheral blood mononuclear cells. This chain links TRBV20-1 with TRBJ1-2; 9 bases align to TRBD1. This clonotype was sampled from a human donor with common variable immunodeficiency. The CDR3 region is CSARTGGNYGYTF. The sequenced CDR3 bases are TGCAGTGCTAGGACAGGGGGAAACTATGGC.